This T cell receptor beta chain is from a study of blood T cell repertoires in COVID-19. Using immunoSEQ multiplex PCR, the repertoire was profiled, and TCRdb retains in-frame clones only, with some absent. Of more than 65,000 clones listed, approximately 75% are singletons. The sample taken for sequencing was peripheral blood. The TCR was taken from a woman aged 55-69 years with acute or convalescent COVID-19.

The CDR3 nucleotides are TGCGCCAGCAGCCAAGATAGAACCGACACAGATACGCAGTATTTT. It codes for CASSQDRTDTDTQYF. The V and J genes are TRBV4-1 and TRBJ2-3; D is unresolved. V lost 0 bases and J 2 bases, leaving 9 bases between the germline ends. This CDR3 has 15 residues. CDR1 and CDR2 (germline): MGHRA, YSYEKL.